This T cell receptor (beta chain) was sequenced during a study of shared clonotypes between healthy human individuals. Background on the study: Donors had three CD4 naive, three CD4 memory, two CD8 naive and one CD8 memory plate apiece. General study points: Though the depth was large, rarefaction showed that sorted-subset sequencing was incomplete. Donors were few, which limited the genetic and exposure-history diversity represented.

This CDR3 region has 15 residues. The germline V gene encodes CDR1 SGHDN and CDR2 FVKESK. After removal of 0 bases from V and 4 bases from J, the junction contained 4 bases not matched to a gene. Profiled with immunoSEQ multiplex PCR; TCRdb holds only in-frame clones, not every one. The table includes around 1.6 million clones, around 98% detected once. With respect to this clone: Its antigen is currently unknown.

The specimen sequenced was naive CD4+ T cells sorted from blood. Subset reported: CD45RA+ positively selected. The sequence came from a man aged 25 to 40 in good health. This chain connects TRBV14 to TRBJ2-7, with 9 bases lining up with TRBD1. Here the CDR3 DNA reads TGTGCCAGCAGCCAAGAACAGGGGGCGGGTTACGAGCAGTACTTC. It translates to CASSQEQGAGYEQYF.